These 31 T cell receptor beta chains were all obtained from the same sample, sequenced in a study of T cell responses to AZD1222 COVID-19 vaccine. Sequenced by immunoSEQ multiplex PCR; TCRdb stores in-frame clones only, minus some. Here the sample spans 40,000 to 55,000 clones, 85% to 90% being singletons. The sequencing used peripheral blood, collected 28 days after the second AZD1222 dose. These TCRs come from an adult who received the AZD1222 COVID-19 vaccine.

The rearrangement joins TRBV28 to TRBJ1-6; a possible D gene is TRBD1 (6 bases). The length of the CDR3 is 15 residues. The germline V and J ends were trimmed by 6 bases and 9 bases, with 18 bases remaining between them. Germline V CDR1 and CDR2: MDHEN, SYDVKM. The CDR3 DNA sequence: TGTGCCAGCAGGGGGGATATGGGGGGCAGTTCACCCCTCCACTTT. Its protein product is CASRGDMGGSSPLHF.

The gene calls are TRBV11-2 and TRBJ2-2; 11 bases agree with TRBD2. Trimming at V came to 4 bases and at J to 3 bases, leaving 4 bases not matched to a gene. Germline-derived CDR1 and CDR2 are SGHAT and FQNNGV. CDR3 length: 16 residues. The CDR3 sequence is CASSSRLAGHTGELFF. DNA for the CDR3: TGTGCCAGCAGCTCCCGACTAGCGGGACACACCGGGGAGCTGTTTTTT.

This clone came up a few times. The rearrangement joins TRBV28 to TRBJ1-5; perhaps TRBD1 as D (6 bases). From germline, CDR1 is MDHEN and CDR2 SYDVKM. The CDR3 is 15 amino acids. The ends were cut back, 5 bases at V and 7 bases at J, with 18 bases in the middle. The CDR3 is CASSLGGGAGQPQHF. The DNA of the CDR3 is TGTGCCAGCAGTCTCGGTGGGGGGGCAGGACAGCCCCAGCATTTT.

The V and J genes are TRBV24-1 and TRBJ2-1; perhaps TRBD1 as D (5 bases). Trimming took off 0 bases at V and 0 bases at J, with 8 bases between the two ends. CDR1 KGHDR and CDR2 SFDVKD come from the germline V gene. The CDR3 is made up of 16 amino acids. The CDR3 coding sequence is TGTGCCACCAGTGATTTGTCTGGGGCCTCCTACAATGAGCAGTTCTTC. Protein: CATSDLSGASYNEQFF.

This clone was seen more than once but under ten times. V gene TRBV2 combines with J gene TRBJ1-5, with 10 nucleotides matching TRBD1. The CDR3 is made up of 13 amino acids. Trimming cost V 5 bases and J 6 bases; bases outside gene matches: 1. Germline lookup yields CDR1 SNHLY and CDR2 FYNNEI. CDR3 in amino acids: CASSWDRGQPQHF. For the CDR3, the DNA is TGTGCCAGCAGTTGGGACAGGGGTCAGCCCCAGCATTTT.

This chain uses TRBV7-9 with TRBJ2-1; TRBD2 aligns across 10 bases. Losses at the gene ends were 3 bases for V and 8 bases for J; bases not matched to a gene: 7. CDR3 length equals 15 residues. Per germline, CDR1 SEHNR and CDR2 FQNEAQ (reference sequence). CDR3 sequence: CASSFRLAGADEQFF. The CDR3 bases are TGTGCCAGCAGCTTTCGGCTAGCGGGAGCGGATGAGCAGTTCTTC.

V gene TRBV7-9 combines with J gene TRBJ1-3; D not certain. Looked up from germline, CDR1 is SEHNR and CDR2 is FQNEAQ (reference sequence). V was pared by 3 bases and J by 3 bases, with 12 bases between. This CDR3 has 15 amino acids. CDR3 residues: CASSFEGMGGNTIYF. In nucleotides, the CDR3 is TGTGCCAGCAGCTTCGAGGGTATGGGTGGAAACACCATATATTTT.

This chain uses TRBV4-3 with TRBJ2-2; D not resolved. The CDR3 contains 14 residues. Between the trimmed V and J ends, which lost 0 bases and 8 bases, there was a span of 10 bases. Germline V gene sequence: CDR1 LGHNA, CDR2 YSLEER. The CDR3 loop reads CASSQDVLSGELFF. The CDR3 DNA reads TGCGCCAGCAGCCAAGATGTCCTTTCTGGGGAGCTGTTTTTT.

V usage is TRBV18 and J usage is TRBJ2-2; D is unresolved. Trimming removed 6 bases from V and 2 bases from J, with 10 bases in between. Per the germline V gene, CDR1 is KGHSH and CDR2 is LQKENI. The length of the CDR3 is 14 residues. The CDR3 loop reads CASSIAVNTGELFF. The CDR3 nucleotides are TGTGCCAGCTCTATTGCAGTCAACACCGGGGAGCTGTTTTTT.

The V call is TRBV7-7, the J call TRBJ2-5; no clear D. This CDR3 is 15 amino acids long. V lost 1 base and J lost 1, with 10 bases in between. The germline V gene has CDR1 SSHAT and CDR2 FNYEAQ (reference sequence). The CDR3 sequence is CASSLVPAAQETQYF. The CDR3 nucleotides are TGTGCCAGCAGCTTAGTACCGGCAGCCCAAGAGACCCAGTACTTC.

This chain uses TRBV28 with TRBJ2-1; no clear D. Trimming removed 5 bases at V and 4 bases at J, with 18 bases between. The germline V gene has CDR1 MDHEN and CDR2 SYDVKM. This CDR3 has 16 residues. The CDR3 is CASSTAPGVGYNEQFF. DNA for the CDR3: TGTGCCAGCAGTACTGCTCCCGGAGTGGGTTACAATGAGCAGTTCTTC.

The table lists this clone with a few counts. The V and J genes are TRBV11-2 and TRBJ2-1; D unresolved. CDR3 length: 14 amino acids. Germline CDR1 and CDR2: SGHAT and FQNNGV. V was clipped by 1 base and J by 12 bases, with 16 bases between them. The CDR3 loop is CASSLVGSNKRQFF. CDR3 bases: TGTGCCAGCAGCTTAGTTGGCAGCAATAAGAGGCAGTTCTTC.

The chain recombines TRBV5-5 with TRBJ1-6, with D unresolved. Germline CDR1 is SGHKS and CDR2 is YYEKEE (reference sequence). The CDR3 totals 14 residues. V lost 7 bases, J lost 4 bases, and 12 bases lay in between. The CDR3 here is CASGNNAYNSPLHF. Here the CDR3 DNA reads TGTGCCAGCGGGAACAACGCATATAATTCACCCCTCCACTTT.

This clone was seen a handful of times. This chain uses TRBV27 with TRBJ2-7, with 14 bases fitting TRBD2. V lost 6 bases, J lost 6 bases, and 13 bases stayed unmatched. The CDR3 is 17 amino acids. Germline loops: CDR1 MNHEY, CDR2 SMNVEV (reference sequence). This chain's CDR3 is CASRRGLAGEGAPEQYF. The CDR3 nucleotides read TGTGCCAGCAGGCGGGGACTAGCGGGAGAGGGGGCACCCGAGCAGTACTTC.

This clone was observed a single time. This rearrangement joins TRBV10-3 to TRBJ2-5; 11 nucleotides match TRBD2. The CDR3 runs 15 residues. V shed 6 bases, J shed 5 bases, and the junction held 8 bases outside the gene matches. The germline gives CDR1 ENHRY, CDR2 SYGVKD. CDR3 residues: CAISRRLAGRETQYF. The DNA of the CDR3 is TGTGCCATCAGCCGCCGACTAGCGGGGCGGGAGACCCAGTACTTC.

This rearrangement joins TRBV6-5 to TRBJ1-4; D gene uncertain. The CDR3 extends over 13 amino acids. Trimming pared 4 bases from V and 4 bases from J, leaving 7 bases between. The germline V gene has CDR1 MNHEY and CDR2 SVGAGI. The CDR3 is CASSSRLNEKLFF. In DNA form, the CDR3 reads TGTGCCAGCAGTTCACGGCTTAATGAAAAACTGTTTTTT.

The genes are TRBV27 and TRBJ1-2; 10 nucleotides line up with TRBD1. The length of the CDR3 is 15 residues. V trimming: 6 bases; J trimming: 5 bases; junction bases outside the gene matches: 9. Germline assignment: CDR1 MNHEY and CDR2 SMNVEV (reference sequence). CDR3 in amino acids: CASSHTPGQGYGYTF. CDR3 in DNA: TGTGCCAGCAGCCATACCCCGGGACAGGGGTATGGCTACACCTTC.

The chain joins TRBV7-3 to TRBJ2-1; D is perhaps TRBD1 or TRBD2 (5 bases each). The ends were cut back, 4 bases at V and 3 bases at J, with 13 bases in the middle. Germline-derived CDR1 and CDR2 are SGHTA and FQGTGA. This CDR3 comprises 15 residues. CDR3 loop: CASSSRPGSYNEQFF. The CDR3 nucleotides are TGTGCCAGCAGCTCCAGACCAGGGAGCTACAATGAGCAGTTCTTC.

The chain is built from TRBV4-3 and TRBJ2-5, with D unclear. Germline assignment: CDR1 LGHNA and CDR2 YSLEER. V gave up 4 bases and J gave up 0 bases, with 9 bases separating them. The CDR3 is 14 residues long. CDR3 sequence (DNA): TGCGCCAGCAGCCTAGAACCAGACCAAGAGACCCAGTACTTC. This translates into CASSLEPDQETQYF.

CDR3 residues: CASSVEAGGREQYF. DNA of the CDR3: TGTGCCAGCAGCGTCGAAGCGGGAGGGCGCGAGCAGTACTTC. The V and J genes are TRBV9 and TRBJ2-7; TRBD2 agrees at 10 bases. CDR1 is SGDLS, CDR2 YYNGEE, per germline. The CDR3 is 14 amino acids. J lost 6 bases, V lost 2 bases, and 5 bases had no gene match.

CDR3 DNA: TGTGCCAGCAGCCCGTCACAGGGATGGACTGAAGCTTTCTTT. Protein sequence: CASSPSQGWTEAFF. The chain carries TRBV5-8 and TRBJ1-1; D possibly corresponds to TRBD1 (6 bases). The CDR3 contains 14 residues. The germline V and J ends were trimmed by 4 bases and 5 bases, with 15 bases remaining between them. Germline CDR1 and CDR2: SGHTS and YDEGEE.

V usage is TRBV4-1 and J usage is TRBJ2-2, with 8 bases lining up with TRBD1. CDR3 length equals 17 residues. Germline V gives CDR1 MGHRA, CDR2 YSYEKL. The J segment lost 2 bases and the V segment lost 3 bases, leaving 8 bases of the junction unmatched. The CDR3 sequence: CASSHRTGSSNTGELFF. CDR3 nucleotides: TGCGCCAGCAGCCATCGGACAGGGTCATCTAACACCGGGGAGCTGTTTTTT.

The rearrangement joins TRBV4-3 to TRBJ1-4; D is undetermined. The CDR3 totals 15 residues. In germline, CDR1 is LGHNA, CDR2 YSLEER. With 1 base removed from V and 7 bases from J, the gap between germline ends came to 13 bases. The CDR3 DNA follows: TGCGCCAGCAGCCAAGCTCCGGGCGGTAGTGAAAAACTGTTTTTT. Its translation: CASSQAPGGSEKLFF.

This clone was counted once. The chain employs TRBV19 and TRBJ2-2; D call uncertain. The germline V gene has CDR1 LNHDA and CDR2 SQIVND (reference sequence). V was trimmed by 5 bases and J by 0 bases, leaving 16 bases between them. This CDR3 contains 17 residues. CDR3 coding DNA: TGTGCCAGTAGTGATGGCAGCGCCGTCGCGAACACCGGGGAGCTGTTTTTT. Translating gives CASSDGSAVANTGELFF.

The chain combines TRBV4-1 with TRBJ1-3; D call uncertain. The germline V gene has CDR1 MGHRA and CDR2 YSYEKL. CDR3 length equals 15 residues. V was trimmed by 3 bases and J by 4 bases, leaving 13 bases between them. Here the CDR3 reads CASSHLQGLGNTIYF. CDR3 sequence (DNA): TGCGCCAGCAGCCACCTCCAAGGGTTGGGAAACACCATATATTTT.

The chain has TRBV19 and TRBJ1-2, with D tentatively TRBD1 (5 bases). Germline CDR1 is LNHDA and CDR2 is SQIVND (reference sequence). With 1 base removed from V and 7 bases from J, the gap between germline ends came to 13 bases. The CDR3 consists of 14 residues. CDR3 coding DNA: TGTGCCAGTAGTATAGGTCAGGGTCGAAGTGGCTACACCTTC. As protein: CASSIGQGRSGYTF.

Here the CDR3 DNA reads TGTGCCTGGAGTGCGACAGGGTGGTGGTGTGGCTACACCTTC. Translated: CAWSATGWWCGYTF. V and J are TRBV30 and TRBJ1-2, with 7 bases matching TRBD1. The V gene end was trimmed by 1 base and the J gene end by 7 bases; junction bases not matched to a gene: 9. Germline assignment: CDR1 GTSNPN and CDR2 SVGIG (reference sequence). There are 14 residues in the CDR3.

This clone was counted only a few times. The J gene is TRBJ2-2, the V gene TRBV27, with D unresolved. Germline CDR1 MNHEY, CDR2 SMNVEV (reference sequence). V was cut by 4 bases and J by 6 bases, with 15 bases left in between. The CDR3 loop spans 15 amino acids. The CDR3 coding sequence is TGTGCCAGCAGTTCCCGTCGGACGGTATCCGGGGAGCTGTTTTTT. It is translated as CASSSRRTVSGELFF.

The V and J genes are TRBV7-2 and TRBJ2-7; 10 bases fit TRBD2. The CDR3 length is 15 residues. CDR1 is SGHTA and CDR2 is FQGNSA in the germline V gene. Losses at the gene ends were 5 bases for V and 2 bases for J; bases not matched to a gene: 6. The CDR3 loop reads CASSVLAGETYEQYF. The DNA of the CDR3 is TGTGCCAGCAGCGTTCTAGCGGGAGAGACCTACGAGCAGTACTTC. Full variable domain (remainder filled in from reference TRBV7-2 and TRBJ2-7): GAGVSQSPSNKVTEKGKDVELRCDPISGHTALYWYRQSLGQGLEFLIYFQGNSAPDKSGLPSDRFSAERTGGSVSTLTIQRTQQEDSAVYLCASSVLAGETYEQYFGPGTRLTVT.

The J gene is TRBJ2-3, the V gene TRBV7-8; D is possibly TRBD1 (6 bases). From germline, CDR1 is SGHVS and CDR2 FQNEAQ. This CDR3 spans 14 amino acids. The ends were cut back, 4 bases at V and 1 base at J, with 9 bases in the middle. The CDR3 loop is CASSSRQGTDTQYF. Here the CDR3 DNA reads TGTGCCAGCAGCTCCAGACAGGGCACAGATACGCAGTATTTT. Full variable domain (outside the CDR3, taken from reference TRBV7-8 and TRBJ2-3): GAGVSQSPRYKVAKRGQDVALRCDPISGHVSLFWYQQALGQGPEFLTYFQNEAQLDKSGLPSDRFFAERPEGSVSTLKIQRTQQEDSAVYLCASSSRQGTDTQYFGPGTRLTVL.

The chain joins TRBV5-4 to TRBJ2-7; D assignment may be TRBD1 or TRBD2 (5 bases each). V lost 4 bases to trimming and J lost 5 bases, with 13 bases between them. This CDR3 is built from 13 residues. Germline V lookup: CDR1 SGHNT, CDR2 YYREEE (reference sequence). For the CDR3, the DNA is TGTGCCAGCAGCCCGCTGGGGACGGACGAGCAGTACTTC. Protein product: CASSPLGTDEQYF.